Below are 10 T cell receptor beta chains sequenced from a single sample in a study of lymphopenia after photon versus proton radiotherapy. TCRdb keeps only in-frame clones here, not all; method: immunoSEQ multiplex PCR. The repertoire has about 60,000 clones, 84% of them found once; the top ten carry around 2%. This specimen was peripheral blood, taken from a patient treated with proton-based radiotherapy. These receptors came from a man in his sixties with pancreatic cancer.

The rearrangement uses TRBV11-3 and TRBJ2-7; D remains ambiguous. V was clipped by 6 bases and J by 0 bases, with 15 bases between them. The CDR3 spans 15 residues. From germline, CDR1 is SGHNT and CDR2 YENEEA. CDR3 amino acids: CASRREAANSYEQYF. CDR3 DNA sequence: TGTGCCAGCAGGAGAGAGGCTGCAAACTCCTACGAGCAGTACTTC.

The gene calls are TRBV21-1 and TRBJ1-1. TRBV21-1 is recorded as a pseudogene. The CDR3 totals 12 residues. DNA of the CDR3: TGTGCCAGCATATGGGAGAACACTGAAGCTTTCTTT. This sequence encodes CASIWENTEAFF.

The rearrangement joins TRBV7-9 to TRBJ1-4; a possible D gene is TRBD1 (6 bases). The V gene lost 1 base and the J gene lost 3 bases, with 9 bases spanning the gap. There are 15 residues in the CDR3. Germline-derived CDR1 and CDR2 are SEHNR and FQNEAQ (reference sequence). The CDR3 bases are TGTGCCAGCAGCTTAGTACAGGGCTCTAATGAAAAACTGTTTTTT. Translation: CASSLVQGSNEKLFF.

The rearrangement links TRBV5-6 to TRBJ2-3, with D possibly matching TRBD1 (5 bases). CDR1 and CDR2 from the germline V gene are SGHDT and YYEEEE. V was clipped by 0 bases and J by 11 bases, with 13 bases between them. This CDR3 is 13 amino acids long. In DNA form, the CDR3 reads TGTGCCAGCAGCTTGGGTACTGCCCAGGGGCAGTATTTT. This encodes CASSLGTAQGQYF.

The chain couples TRBV28 to TRBJ2-7; 11 positions agree with TRBD1. This CDR3 is 15 amino acids long. J gave up 0 bases and V 4 bases, and 2 bases lay outside the gene matches. Germline-derived CDR1 and CDR2 are MDHEN and SYDVKM. DNA of the CDR3: TGTGCCAGCAGTTCCGGGACAGGGGGCTCCTACGAGCAGTACTTC. This gives the protein CASSSGTGGSYEQYF.

The V call is TRBV14, the J call TRBJ2-5; D uncertain. Germline CDR1 reads SGHDN; CDR2 reads FVKESK. The CDR3 runs 14 residues. Trimming removed 0 bases from V and 4 bases from J, with 9 bases in between. CDR3 region: CASSQDLRVETQYF. CDR3 DNA sequence: TGTGCCAGCAGCCAAGATCTTAGGGTAGAGACCCAGTACTTC.

This clone was seen just once. The rearrangement joins TRBV28 to TRBJ1-2, with TRBD1 as a possible D gene (6 bases). Germline values: CDR1 MDHEN, CDR2 SYDVKM. This CDR3 has 11 residues. Trimming removed 6 bases from V and 8 bases from J, with 10 bases in between. CDR3 sequence (DNA): TGTGCCAGCAGGTCAGGGGTCGGCTACACCTTC. As protein: CASRSGVGYTF.

The chain carries TRBV15 and TRBJ1-1; TRBD1 might be the D (5 bases). Deletions cut 0 bases from V and 3 bases from J, with 11 bases between. CDR1 and CDR2 (germline): LNHNV, YYDKDF (reference sequence). The CDR3 runs 15 residues. The CDR3 nucleotides are TGTGCCACCAGCAGAGATGGCCTGGGGCACACTGAAGCTTTCTTT. It is translated as CATSRDGLGHTEAFF.

This clone was observed a few times. The rearrangement joins TRBV9 to TRBJ1-2, with 8 positions matching TRBD1. The CDR3 is 15 amino acids. V lost 3 bases to trimming and J lost 0 bases; unmatched junction nucleotides: 4. CDR1 and CDR2 (germline): SGDLS, YYNGEE. CDR3 coding DNA: TGTGCCAGCAGCGCTAGACAGGGGACTAACTATGGCTACACCTTC. Translated, it gives CASSARQGTNYGYTF.

The J gene is TRBJ2-7, the V gene TRBV11-1, with 8 bases aligning to TRBD2. This CDR3 region has 14 residues. The germline gives CDR1 SGHAT, CDR2 FQDESV (reference sequence). With 8 bases clipped from V and 4 bases from J, the junction kept 10 bases outside the gene matches. CDR3 region: CASGSTSEFYEQYF. The DNA for the CDR3 is TGTGCCAGCGGCTCGACTAGCGAGTTTTACGAGCAGTACTTC.